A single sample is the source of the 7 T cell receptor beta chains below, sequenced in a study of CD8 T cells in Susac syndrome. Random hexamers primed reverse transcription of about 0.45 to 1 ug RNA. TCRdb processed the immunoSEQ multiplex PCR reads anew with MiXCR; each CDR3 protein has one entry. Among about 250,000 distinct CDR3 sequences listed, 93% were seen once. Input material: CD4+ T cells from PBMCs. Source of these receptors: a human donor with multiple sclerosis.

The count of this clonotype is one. CDR3 nucleotides: TGCGCCAGCAGCCGGGGGGGCCGCAATGAGCAGTTCTTC. Its protein product is CASSRGGRNEQFF. J is TRBJ2-1 and V is TRBV5-1; 8 bases match TRBD2. CDR3 length: 13 residues. After removal of 4 bases from V and 6 bases from J, the junction contained 3 bases not matched to a gene. Germline CDR1 SGHRS, CDR2 YFSETQ.

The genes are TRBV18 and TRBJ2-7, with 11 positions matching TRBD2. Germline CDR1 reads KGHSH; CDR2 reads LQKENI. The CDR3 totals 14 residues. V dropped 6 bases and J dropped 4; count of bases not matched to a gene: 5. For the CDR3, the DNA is TGTGCCAGCTCTCAGACTAGCGGGGCATACGAGCAGTACTTC. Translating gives CASSQTSGAYEQYF.

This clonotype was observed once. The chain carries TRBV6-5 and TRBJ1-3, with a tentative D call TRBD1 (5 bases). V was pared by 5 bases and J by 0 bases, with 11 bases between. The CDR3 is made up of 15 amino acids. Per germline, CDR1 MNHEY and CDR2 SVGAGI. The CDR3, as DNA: TGTGCCAGCAGTCGCGGGGCGAGCTCTGGAAACACCATATATTTT. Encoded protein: CASSRGASSGNTIYF.

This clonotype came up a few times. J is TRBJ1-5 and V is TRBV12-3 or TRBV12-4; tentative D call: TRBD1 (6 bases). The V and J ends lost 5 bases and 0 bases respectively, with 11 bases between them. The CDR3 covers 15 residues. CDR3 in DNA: TGTGCCAGCAGTCTGGGGGGGGCTAGCAATCAGCCCCAGCATTTT. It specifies CASSLGGASNQPQHF.

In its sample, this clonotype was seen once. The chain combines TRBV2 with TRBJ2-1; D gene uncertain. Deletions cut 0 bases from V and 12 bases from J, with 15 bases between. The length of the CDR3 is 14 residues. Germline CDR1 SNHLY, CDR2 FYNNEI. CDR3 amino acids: CASSEARSGSRQFF. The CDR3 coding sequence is TGTGCCAGCAGTGAAGCGAGGTCTGGGTCGAGGCAGTTCTTC.

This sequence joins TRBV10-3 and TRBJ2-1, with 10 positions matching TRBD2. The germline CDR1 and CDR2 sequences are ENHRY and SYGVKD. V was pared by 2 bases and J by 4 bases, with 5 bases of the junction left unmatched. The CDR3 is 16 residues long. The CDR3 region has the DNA TGTGCCATCAGTGAGAGCCTAGCGGGGGCTTACAATGAGCAGTTCTTC. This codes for CAISESLAGAYNEQFF.

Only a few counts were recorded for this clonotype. The CDR3 bases are TGTGCCTCCGCCGGGGGCTCCTACGAGCAGTACTTC. It specifies CASAGGSYEQYF. This chain connects TRBV19 to TRBJ2-7; a possible D gene is TRBD2 (6 bases). The CDR3 has 12 residues. V was cut by 11 bases and J by 0 bases, with 11 bases left in between. CDR1 is LNHDA and CDR2 is SQIVND in the germline V gene (reference sequence). Drawing the rest from reference TRBV19 and TRBJ2-7, the complete variable domain is DGGITQSPKYLFRKEGQNVTLSCEQNLNHDAMYWYRQDPGQGLRLIYYSQIVNDFQKGDIAEGYSVSREKKESFPLTVTSAQKNPTAFYLCASAGGSYEQYFGPGTRLTVT.